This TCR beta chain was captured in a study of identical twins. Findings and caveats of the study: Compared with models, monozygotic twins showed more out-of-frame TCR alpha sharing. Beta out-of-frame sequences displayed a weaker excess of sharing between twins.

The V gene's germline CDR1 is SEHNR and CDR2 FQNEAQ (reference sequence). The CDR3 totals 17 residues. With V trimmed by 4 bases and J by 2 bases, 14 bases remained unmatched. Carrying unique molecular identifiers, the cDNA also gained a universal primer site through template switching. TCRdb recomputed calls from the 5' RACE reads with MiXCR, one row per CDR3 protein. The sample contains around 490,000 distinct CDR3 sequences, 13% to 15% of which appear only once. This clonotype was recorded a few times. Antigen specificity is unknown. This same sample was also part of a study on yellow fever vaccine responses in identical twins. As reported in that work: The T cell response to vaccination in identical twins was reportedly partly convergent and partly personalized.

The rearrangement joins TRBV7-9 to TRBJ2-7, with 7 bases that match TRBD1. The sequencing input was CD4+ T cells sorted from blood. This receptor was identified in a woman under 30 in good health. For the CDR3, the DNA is TGTGCCAGCAGCTCCCAAAAGAAGGGGGACAGAGCCTACGAGCAGTACTTC. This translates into CASSSQKKGDRAYEQYF.